This TCR beta chain stems from a study of blood T cell repertoires in COVID-19. Assay used: immunoSEQ multiplex PCR; TCRdb lists only in-frame clones, some missing. This sample has about 62,000 clones, with 85% to 90% found just once. CDR3 size: 14 residues. Trimming took 5 bases from V and 0 from J, leaving 10 bases between them. Germline V gene sequence: CDR1 SGHTA, CDR2 FQGNSA. V gene TRBV7-2 combines with J gene TRBJ1-1; D gene ambiguous. The specimen was peripheral blood. The clonotype originates from a woman aged 55-75 years with COVID-19, enrolled during active disease. CDR3 bases: TGTGCCAGCAGCAGAGCCGTTATGAACACTGAAGCTTTCTTT. Residues: CASSRAVMNTEAFF.